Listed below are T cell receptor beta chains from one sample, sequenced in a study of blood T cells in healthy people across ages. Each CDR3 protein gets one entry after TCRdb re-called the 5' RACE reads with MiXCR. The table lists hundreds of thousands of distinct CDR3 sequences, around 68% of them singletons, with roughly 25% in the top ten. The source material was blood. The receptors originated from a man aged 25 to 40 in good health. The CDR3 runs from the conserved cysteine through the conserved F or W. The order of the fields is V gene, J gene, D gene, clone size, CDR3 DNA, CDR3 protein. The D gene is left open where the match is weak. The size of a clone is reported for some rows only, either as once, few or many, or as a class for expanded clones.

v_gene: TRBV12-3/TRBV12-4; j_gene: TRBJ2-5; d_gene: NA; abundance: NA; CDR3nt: TGTGCCAGCAGTTTAGCGCCGGGGGAGACCCAGTACTTC; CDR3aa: CASSLAPGETQYF
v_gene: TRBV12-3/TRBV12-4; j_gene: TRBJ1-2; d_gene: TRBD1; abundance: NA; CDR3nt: TGTGCCAGCAGTTTCACCGGGACAGGGGATCCAGCTAACTATGGCTACACCTTC; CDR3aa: CASSFTGTGDPANYGYTF
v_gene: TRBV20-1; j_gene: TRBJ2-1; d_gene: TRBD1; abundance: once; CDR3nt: TGCAGTGCTACCTCCGGGACAGGGGGGAAGAATGAGCAGTTCTTC; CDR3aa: CSATSGTGGKNEQFF
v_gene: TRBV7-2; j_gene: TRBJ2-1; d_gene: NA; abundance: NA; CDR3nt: TGTGCCAGCAGCTTCATGCAGGGAAATGAGCAGTTCTTC; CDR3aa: CASSFMQGNEQFF
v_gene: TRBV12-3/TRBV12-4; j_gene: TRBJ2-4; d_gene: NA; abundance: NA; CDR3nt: TGTGCCAGCAGTACCTACAGGGCCCTTCAGTACTTC; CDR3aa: CASSTYRALQYF
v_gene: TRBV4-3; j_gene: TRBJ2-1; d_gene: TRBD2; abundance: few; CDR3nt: TGCGCCAGCAGCCAGGGACTAGTCCCCCATGAGCAGTTCTTC; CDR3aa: CASSQGLVPHEQFF
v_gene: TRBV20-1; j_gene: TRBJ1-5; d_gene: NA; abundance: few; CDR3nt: TGCAGTGCTGGTCCGGGATTTAGCAATCAGCCCCAGCATTTT; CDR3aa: CSAGPGFSNQPQHF
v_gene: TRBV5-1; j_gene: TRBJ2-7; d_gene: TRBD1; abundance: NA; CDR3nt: TGCGCCAGCAGGGCTGGACAGGGTCCCTACGAGCAGTACTTC; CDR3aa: CASRAGQGPYEQYF
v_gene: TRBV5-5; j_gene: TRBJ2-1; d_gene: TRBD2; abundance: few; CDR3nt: TGTGCCACCGACCGGGAGGTGGAAAATGAGCAGTTCTTC; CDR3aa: CATDREVENEQFF
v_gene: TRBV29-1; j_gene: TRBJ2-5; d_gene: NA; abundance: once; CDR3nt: TGCAGCGTTGTACCACGCGCAGAAGAGACCCAGTACTTC; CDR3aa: CSVVPRAEETQYF
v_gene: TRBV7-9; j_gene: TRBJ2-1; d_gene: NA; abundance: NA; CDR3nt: TGTGCCAGCAGTTCCCCGGGACACGAGCCCTACGAGCAGTTCTTC; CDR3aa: CASSSPGHEPYEQFF
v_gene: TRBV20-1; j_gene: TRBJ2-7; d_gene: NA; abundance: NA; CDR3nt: TGCAGTGCTACAGGGGCCATCTACGAGCAGTACTTC; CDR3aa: CSATGAIYEQYF
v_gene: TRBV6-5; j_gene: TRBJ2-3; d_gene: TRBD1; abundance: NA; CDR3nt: TGTGCCAGCAGTTACCGTCCGGGACAGGGAGATACGCAGTATTTT; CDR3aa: CASSYRPGQGDTQYF
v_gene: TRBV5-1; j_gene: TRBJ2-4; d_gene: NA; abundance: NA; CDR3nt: TGCGCCAGCAGCTTGGTAGGGTCGGACATTCAGTACTTC; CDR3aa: CASSLVGSDIQYF
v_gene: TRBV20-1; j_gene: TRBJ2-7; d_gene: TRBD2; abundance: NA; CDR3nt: TGCAGTGCTAGAGTGGCTAGCGGACCCAATGAGCAGTACTTC; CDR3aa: CSARVASGPNEQYF
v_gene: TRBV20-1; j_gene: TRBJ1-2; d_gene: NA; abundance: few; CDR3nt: TGCAGTGCCTCGGACCCAGGAATAAACTATGGCTACACCTTC; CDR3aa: CSASDPGINYGYTF
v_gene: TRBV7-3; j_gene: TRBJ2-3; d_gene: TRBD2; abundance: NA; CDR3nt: TGTGCCAGCAGCCCTAGCGGGGTTGCTACAGATACGCAGTATTTT; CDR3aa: CASSPSGVATDTQYF
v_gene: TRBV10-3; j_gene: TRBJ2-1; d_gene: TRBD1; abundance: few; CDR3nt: TGTGCCATCAGTGACTACAGGGGCAATGAGCAGTTCTTC; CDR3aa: CAISDYRGNEQFF
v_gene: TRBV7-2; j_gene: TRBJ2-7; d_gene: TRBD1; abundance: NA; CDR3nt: TGTGCCAGCAGCTACGACAGGGAAGGTTACGAGCAGTACTTC; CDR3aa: CASSYDREGYEQYF
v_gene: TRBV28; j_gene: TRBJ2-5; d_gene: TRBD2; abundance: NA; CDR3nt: TGTGCCAGCAGTTCCACTAGCGGTCTAGAGACCCAGTACTTC; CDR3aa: CASSSTSGLETQYF
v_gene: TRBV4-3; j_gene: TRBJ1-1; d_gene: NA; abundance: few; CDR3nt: TGCGCCAGCAGCCAAGTCAACTGGGACGAAAAAGCTTTCTTT; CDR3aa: CASSQVNWDEKAFF
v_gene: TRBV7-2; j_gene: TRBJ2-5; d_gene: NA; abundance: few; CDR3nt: TGTGCCAGCAGCTTAGTAGGACAGAACCAAGAGACCCAGTACTTC; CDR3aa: CASSLVGQNQETQYF
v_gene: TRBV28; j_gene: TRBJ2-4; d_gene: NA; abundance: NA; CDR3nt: TGTGCCAGCAGTTCGGCGCGGGTGGGAAAAAACATTCAGTACTTC; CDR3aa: CASSSARVGKNIQYF
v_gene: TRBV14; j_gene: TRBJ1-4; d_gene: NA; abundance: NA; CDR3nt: TGTGCCAGCAGCCATACTAATGAAAAACTGTTTTTT; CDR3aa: CASSHTNEKLFF